This TCR beta chain was sequenced in a study of neurological immune-mediated disorders. This clonotype was seen repeatedly, ten times or more. Germline lookup yields CDR1 SGDLS and CDR2 YYNGEE. The CDR3 spans 15 residues. The J segment lost 5 bases and the V segment lost 4 bases, leaving 6 bases of the junction unmatched. MiXCR, applied by TCRdb to the 5' RACE reads, yields one record per CDR3 protein. The data hold about 74,000 distinct CDR3 sequences, with roughly 5.5% observed a single time. The sequence was collected from a man younger than 35 with multiple sclerosis. The sequenced material came from PBMCs. The genes are TRBV9 and TRBJ2-3, with 11 bases lining up with TRBD2. CDR3 sequence: CASSFSGRDIDTQYF. CDR3 bases: TGTGCCAGCAGCTTTAGCGGGAGGGATATAGATACGCAGTATTTT.